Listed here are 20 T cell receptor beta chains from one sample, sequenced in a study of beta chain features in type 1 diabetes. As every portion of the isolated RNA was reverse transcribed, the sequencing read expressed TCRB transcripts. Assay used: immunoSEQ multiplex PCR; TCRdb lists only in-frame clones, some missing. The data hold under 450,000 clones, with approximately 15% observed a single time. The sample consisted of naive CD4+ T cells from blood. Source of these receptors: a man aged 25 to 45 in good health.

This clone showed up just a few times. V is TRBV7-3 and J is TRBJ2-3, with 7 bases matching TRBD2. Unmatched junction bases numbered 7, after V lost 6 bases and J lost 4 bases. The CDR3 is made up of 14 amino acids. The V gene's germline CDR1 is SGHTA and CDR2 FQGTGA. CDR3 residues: CASSPELASDTQYF. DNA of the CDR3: TGTGCCAGCAGTCCCGAACTAGCGTCAGATACGCAGTATTTT.

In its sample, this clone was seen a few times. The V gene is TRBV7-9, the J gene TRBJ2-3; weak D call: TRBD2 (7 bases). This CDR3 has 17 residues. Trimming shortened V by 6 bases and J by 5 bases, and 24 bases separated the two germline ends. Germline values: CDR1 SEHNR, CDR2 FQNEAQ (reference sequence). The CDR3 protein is CASSKGVERGPRDTQYF. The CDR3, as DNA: TGTGCCAGCAGTAAGGGGGTCGAGCGGGGCCCCCGAGATACGCAGTATTTT.

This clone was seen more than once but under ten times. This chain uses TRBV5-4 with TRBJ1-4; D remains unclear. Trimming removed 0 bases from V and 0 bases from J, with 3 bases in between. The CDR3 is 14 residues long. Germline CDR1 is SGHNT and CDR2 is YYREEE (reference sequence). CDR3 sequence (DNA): TGTGCCAGCAGCTTGGCCGCAACTAATGAAAAACTGTTTTTT. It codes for CASSLAATNEKLFF. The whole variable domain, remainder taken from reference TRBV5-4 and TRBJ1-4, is ETGVTQSPTHLIKTRGQQVTLRCSSQSGHNTVSWYQQALGQGPQFIFQYYREEENGRGNFPPRFSGLQFPNYSSELNVNALELDDSALYLCASSLAATNEKLFFGSGTQLSVL.

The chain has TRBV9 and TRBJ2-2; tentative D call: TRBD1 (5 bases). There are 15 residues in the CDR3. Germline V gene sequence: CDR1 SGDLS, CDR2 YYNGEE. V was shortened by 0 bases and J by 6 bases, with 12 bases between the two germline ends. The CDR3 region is CASSVAAGYAGELFF. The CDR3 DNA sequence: TGTGCCAGCAGCGTAGCCGCAGGGTACGCCGGGGAGCTGTTTTTT.

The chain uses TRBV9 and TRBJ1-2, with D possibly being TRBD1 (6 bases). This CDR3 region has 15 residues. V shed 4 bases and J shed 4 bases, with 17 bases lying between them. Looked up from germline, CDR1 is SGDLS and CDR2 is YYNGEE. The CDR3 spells CASSPHMGAGYGYTF. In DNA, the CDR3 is TGTGCCAGCAGCCCACATATGGGGGCTGGCTATGGCTACACCTTC.

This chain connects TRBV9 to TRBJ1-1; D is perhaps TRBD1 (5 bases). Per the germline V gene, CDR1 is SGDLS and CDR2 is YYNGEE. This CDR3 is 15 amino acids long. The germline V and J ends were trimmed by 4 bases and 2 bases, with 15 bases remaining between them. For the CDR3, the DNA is TGTGCCAGCAGCTCCCGGGGCGACCCCAACACTGAAGCTTTCTTT. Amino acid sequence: CASSSRGDPNTEAFF. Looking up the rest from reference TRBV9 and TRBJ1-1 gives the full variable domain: DSGVTQTPKHLITATGQRVTLRCSPRSGDLSVYWYQQSLDQGLQFLIQYYNGEERAKGNILERFSAQQFPDLHSELNLSSLELGDSALYFCASSSRGDPNTEAFFGQGTRLTVV.

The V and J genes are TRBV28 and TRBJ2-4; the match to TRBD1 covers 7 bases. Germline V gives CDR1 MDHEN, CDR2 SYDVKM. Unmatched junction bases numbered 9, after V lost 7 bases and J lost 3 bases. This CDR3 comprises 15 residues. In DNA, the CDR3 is TGTGCCAGCAACGGACAGGTCGTAGGCAAAAACATTCAGTACTTC. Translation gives CASNGQVVGKNIQYF.

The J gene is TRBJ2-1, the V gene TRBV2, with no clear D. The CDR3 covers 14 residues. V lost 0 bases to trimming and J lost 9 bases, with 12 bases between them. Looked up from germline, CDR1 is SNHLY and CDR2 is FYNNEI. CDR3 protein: CASSEAPRVGEQFF. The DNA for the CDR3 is TGTGCCAGCAGTGAAGCTCCACGGGTCGGTGAGCAGTTCTTC.

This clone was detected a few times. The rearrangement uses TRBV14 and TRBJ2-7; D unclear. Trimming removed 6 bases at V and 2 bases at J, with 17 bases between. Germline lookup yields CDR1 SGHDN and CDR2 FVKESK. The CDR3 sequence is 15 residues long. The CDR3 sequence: CASSPFGPYTYEQYF. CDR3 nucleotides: TGTGCCAGCAGTCCTTTCGGGCCCTATACCTACGAGCAGTACTTC.

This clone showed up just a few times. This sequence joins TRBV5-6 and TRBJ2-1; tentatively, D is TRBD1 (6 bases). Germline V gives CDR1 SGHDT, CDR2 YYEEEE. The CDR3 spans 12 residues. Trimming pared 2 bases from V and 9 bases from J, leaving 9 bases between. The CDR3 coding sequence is TGTGCCAGCAGCTTCGTAGGGGGTGAGCAGTTCTTC. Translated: CASSFVGGEQFF.

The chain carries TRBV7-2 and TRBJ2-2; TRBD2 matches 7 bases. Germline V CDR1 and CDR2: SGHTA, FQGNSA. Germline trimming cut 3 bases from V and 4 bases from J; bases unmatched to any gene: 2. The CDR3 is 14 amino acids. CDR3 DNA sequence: TGTGCCAGCAGCTTGGTAGCGGGCACCGGGGAGCTGTTTTTT. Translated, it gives CASSLVAGTGELFF. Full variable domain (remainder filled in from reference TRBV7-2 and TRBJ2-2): GAGVSQSPSNKVTEKGKDVELRCDPISGHTALYWYRQSLGQGLEFLIYFQGNSAPDKSGLPSDRFSAERTGGSVSTLTIQRTQQEDSAVYLCASSLVAGTGELFFGEGSRLTVL.

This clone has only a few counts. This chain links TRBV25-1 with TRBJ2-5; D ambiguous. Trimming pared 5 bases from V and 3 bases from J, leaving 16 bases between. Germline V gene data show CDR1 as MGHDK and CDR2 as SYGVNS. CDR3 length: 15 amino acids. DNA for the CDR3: TGTGCCAGCAGTAGTTTTATGGGCATAAAAGAGACCCAGTACTTC. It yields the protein CASSSFMGIKETQYF.

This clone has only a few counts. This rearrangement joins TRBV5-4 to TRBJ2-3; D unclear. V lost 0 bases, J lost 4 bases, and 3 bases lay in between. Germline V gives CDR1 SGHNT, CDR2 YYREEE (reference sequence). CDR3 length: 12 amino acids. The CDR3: CASSLVSDTQYF. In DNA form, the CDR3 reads TGTGCCAGCAGCTTGGTATCAGATACGCAGTATTTT.

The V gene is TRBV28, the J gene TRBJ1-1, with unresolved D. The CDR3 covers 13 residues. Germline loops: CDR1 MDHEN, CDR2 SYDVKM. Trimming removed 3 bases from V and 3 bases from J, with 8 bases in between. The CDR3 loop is CASSFLRDTEAFF. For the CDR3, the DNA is TGTGCCAGCAGTTTTTTGAGGGACACTGAAGCTTTCTTT.

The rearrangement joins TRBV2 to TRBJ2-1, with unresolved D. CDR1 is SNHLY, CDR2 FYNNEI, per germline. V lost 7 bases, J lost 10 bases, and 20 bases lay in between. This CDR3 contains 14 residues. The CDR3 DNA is TGTGCCAGCATCCCAATGGGCGCCTCGCAGGAGCAGTTCTTC. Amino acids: CASIPMGASQEQFF.

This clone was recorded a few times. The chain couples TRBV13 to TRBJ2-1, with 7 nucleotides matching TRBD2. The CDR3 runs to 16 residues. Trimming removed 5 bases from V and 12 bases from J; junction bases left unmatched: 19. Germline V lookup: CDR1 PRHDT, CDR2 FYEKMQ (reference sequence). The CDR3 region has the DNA TGTGCCAGCAGCCTTGGGCAGACGACTCGACTAGCCCGGCAGTTCTTC. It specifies CASSLGQTTRLARQFF.

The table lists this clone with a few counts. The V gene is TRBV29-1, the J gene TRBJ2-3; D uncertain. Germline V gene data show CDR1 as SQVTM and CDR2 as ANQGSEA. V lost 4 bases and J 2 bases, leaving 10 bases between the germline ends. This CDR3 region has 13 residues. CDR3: CSVATFFTDTQYF. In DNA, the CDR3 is TGCAGCGTTGCGACCTTCTTCACAGATACGCAGTATTTT.

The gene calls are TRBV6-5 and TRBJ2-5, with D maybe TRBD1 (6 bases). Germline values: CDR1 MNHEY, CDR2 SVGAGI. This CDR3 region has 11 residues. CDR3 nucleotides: TGTGCTAGGGGGAACAGGGAGACCCAGTACTTC. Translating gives CARGNRETQYF.

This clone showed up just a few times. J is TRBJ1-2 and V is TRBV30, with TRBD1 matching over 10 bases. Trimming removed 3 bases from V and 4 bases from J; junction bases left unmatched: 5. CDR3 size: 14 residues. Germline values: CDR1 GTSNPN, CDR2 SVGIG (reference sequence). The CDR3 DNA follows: TGTGCCTGGAGGCTGGACAGGGGGAGCTATGGCTACACCTTC. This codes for CAWRLDRGSYGYTF.

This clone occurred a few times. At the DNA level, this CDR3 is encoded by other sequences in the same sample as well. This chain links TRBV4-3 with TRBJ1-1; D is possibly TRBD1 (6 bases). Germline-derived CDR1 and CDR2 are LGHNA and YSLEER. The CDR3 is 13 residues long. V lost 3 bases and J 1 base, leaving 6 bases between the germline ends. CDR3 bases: TGCGCCAGCAGCCAGGACAGGAACACTGAAGCTTTCTTT. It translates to CASSQDRNTEAFF.